Here is one TCR beta chain with its context. Its antigen remains unknown. The data were obtained in a study of T cell responses to AZD1222 COVID-19 vaccine. General study findings and limits: Targeting of unmutated variant regions was reportedly seen in nearly half of spike-specific TCRs.

The germline V gene has CDR1 LGHNA and CDR2 YNFKEQ. This CDR3 spans 18 amino acids. V lost 0 bases, J lost 2 bases, and 10 bases stayed unmatched. Profiling relied on immunoSEQ multiplex PCR, and the TCRdb table lists in-frame clones only, not all of them. The sample comprises 75,000 to 100,000 clones, 70% to 90% of which are singletons, and roughly 1.7% rests with the top ten. This chain connects TRBV4-2 to TRBJ2-7; 10 bases line up with TRBD1. This clonotype was sampled from an adult in good health. This sample comprised peripheral blood, obtained on day 0 of AZD1222 vaccination. The CDR3 DNA follows: TGTGCCAGCAGCCAAGATTTCCCCGGGACAGGGGTTCCCTACGAGCAGTACTTC. Translating gives CASSQDFPGTGVPYEQYF.